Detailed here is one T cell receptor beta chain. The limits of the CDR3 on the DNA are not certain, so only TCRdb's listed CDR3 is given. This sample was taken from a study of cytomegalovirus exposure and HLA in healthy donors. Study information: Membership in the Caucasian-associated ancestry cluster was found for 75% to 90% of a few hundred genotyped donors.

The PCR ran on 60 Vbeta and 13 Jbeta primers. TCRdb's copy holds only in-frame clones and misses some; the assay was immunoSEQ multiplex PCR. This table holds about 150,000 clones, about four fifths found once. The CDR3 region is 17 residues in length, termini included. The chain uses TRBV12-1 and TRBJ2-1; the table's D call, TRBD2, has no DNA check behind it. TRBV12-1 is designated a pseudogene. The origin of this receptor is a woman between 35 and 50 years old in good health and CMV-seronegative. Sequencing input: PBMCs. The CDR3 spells CASSPRVGGGSYNEQFF.